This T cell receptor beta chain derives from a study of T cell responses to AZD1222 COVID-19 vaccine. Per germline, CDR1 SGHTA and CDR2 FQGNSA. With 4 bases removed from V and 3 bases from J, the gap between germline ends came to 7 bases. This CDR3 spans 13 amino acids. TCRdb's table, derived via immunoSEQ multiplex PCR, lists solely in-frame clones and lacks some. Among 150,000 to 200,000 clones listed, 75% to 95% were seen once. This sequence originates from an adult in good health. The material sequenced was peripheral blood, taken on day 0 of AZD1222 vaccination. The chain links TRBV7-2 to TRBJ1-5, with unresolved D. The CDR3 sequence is CASSYDPNQPQHF. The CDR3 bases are TGTGCCAGCAGCTATGATCCCAATCAGCCCCAGCATTTT.